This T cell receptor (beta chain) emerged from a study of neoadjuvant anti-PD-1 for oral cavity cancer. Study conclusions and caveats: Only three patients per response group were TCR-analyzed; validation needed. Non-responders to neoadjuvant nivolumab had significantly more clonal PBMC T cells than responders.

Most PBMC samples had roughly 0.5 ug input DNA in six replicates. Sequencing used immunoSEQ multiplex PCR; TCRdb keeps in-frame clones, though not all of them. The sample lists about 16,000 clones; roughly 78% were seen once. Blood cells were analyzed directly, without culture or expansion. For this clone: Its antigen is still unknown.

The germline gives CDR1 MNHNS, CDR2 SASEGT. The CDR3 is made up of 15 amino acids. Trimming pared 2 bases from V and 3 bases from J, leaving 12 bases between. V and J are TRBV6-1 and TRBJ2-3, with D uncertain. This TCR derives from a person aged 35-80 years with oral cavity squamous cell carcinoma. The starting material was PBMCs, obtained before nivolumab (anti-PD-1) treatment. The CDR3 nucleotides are TGTGCCAGCAGTGAATTCGTGGGGAAAACAGATACGCAGTATTTT. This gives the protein CASSEFVGKTDTQYF.